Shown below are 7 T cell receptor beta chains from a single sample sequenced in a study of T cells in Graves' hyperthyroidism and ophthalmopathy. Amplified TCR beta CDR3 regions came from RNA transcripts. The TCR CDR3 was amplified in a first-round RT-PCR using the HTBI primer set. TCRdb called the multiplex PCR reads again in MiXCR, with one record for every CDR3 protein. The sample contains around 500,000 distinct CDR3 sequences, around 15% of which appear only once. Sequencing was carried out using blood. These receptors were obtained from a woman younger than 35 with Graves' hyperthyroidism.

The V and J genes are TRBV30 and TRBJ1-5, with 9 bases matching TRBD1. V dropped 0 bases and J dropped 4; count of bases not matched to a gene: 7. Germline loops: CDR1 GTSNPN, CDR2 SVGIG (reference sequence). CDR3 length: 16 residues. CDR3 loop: CAWSVSFGQGNQPQHF. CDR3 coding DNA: TGTGCCTGGAGTGTCTCATTCGGACAGGGGAATCAGCCCCAGCATTTT.

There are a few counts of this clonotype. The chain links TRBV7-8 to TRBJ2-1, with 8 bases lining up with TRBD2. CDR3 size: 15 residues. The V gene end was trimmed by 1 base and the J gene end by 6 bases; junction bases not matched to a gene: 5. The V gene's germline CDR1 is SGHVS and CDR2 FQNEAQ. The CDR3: CASSLEAGGPNEQFF. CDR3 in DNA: TGTGCCAGCAGCTTAGAGGCGGGAGGTCCCAATGAGCAGTTCTTC. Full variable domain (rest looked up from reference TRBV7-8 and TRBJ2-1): GAGVSQSPRYKVAKRGQDVALRCDPISGHVSLFWYQQALGQGPEFLTYFQNEAQLDKSGLPSDRFFAERPEGSVSTLKIQRTQQEDSAVYLCASSLEAGGPNEQFFGPGTRLTVL.

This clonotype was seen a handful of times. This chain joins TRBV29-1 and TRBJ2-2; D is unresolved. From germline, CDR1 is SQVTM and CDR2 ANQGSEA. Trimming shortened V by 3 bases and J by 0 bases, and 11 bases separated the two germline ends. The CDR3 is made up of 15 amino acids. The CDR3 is CSVELRGSNTGELFF. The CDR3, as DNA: TGCAGCGTTGAGCTGCGCGGTTCGAACACCGGGGAGCTGTTTTTT.

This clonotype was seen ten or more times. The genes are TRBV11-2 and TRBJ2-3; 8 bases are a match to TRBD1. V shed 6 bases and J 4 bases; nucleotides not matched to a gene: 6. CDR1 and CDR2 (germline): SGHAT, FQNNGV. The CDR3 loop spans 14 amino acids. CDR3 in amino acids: CASSSDRAADTQYF. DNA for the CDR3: TGTGCCAGCAGTTCGGACAGGGCTGCAGATACGCAGTATTTT.

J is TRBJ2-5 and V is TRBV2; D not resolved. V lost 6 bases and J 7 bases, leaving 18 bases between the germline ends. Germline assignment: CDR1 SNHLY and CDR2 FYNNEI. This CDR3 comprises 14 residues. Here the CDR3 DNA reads TGTGCCAGCAGCCGGGTCCTCACATCGGGGACCCAGTACTTC. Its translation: CASSRVLTSGTQYF.

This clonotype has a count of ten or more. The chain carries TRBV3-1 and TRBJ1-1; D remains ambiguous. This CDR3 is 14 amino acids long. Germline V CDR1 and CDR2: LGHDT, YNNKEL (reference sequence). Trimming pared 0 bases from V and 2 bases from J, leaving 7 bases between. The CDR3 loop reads CASSQDDTNTEAFF. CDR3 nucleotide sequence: TGTGCCAGCAGCCAAGATGATACAAACACTGAAGCTTTCTTT.

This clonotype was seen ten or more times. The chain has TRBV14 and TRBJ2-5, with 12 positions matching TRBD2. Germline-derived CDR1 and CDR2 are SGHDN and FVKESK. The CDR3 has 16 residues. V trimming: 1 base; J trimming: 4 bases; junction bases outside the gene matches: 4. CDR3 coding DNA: TGTGCCAGCAGCCAAGGACTAGCGGGAGTTCGAGAGACCCAGTACTTC. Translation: CASSQGLAGVRETQYF.